Each of the 21 T cell receptor beta chains below was sequenced from the same sample in a study of T cells after somatic rescue of genetic block. Method: immunoSEQ multiplex PCR; TCRdb's copy keeps in-frame clones and lacks some. This table holds 110,000 or so clones, 75% to 95% found once. The sample consisted of peripheral blood mononuclear cells (PBMCs). The receptors here all came from a woman under 30.

The chain links TRBV5-1 to TRBJ1-6; D gene ambiguous. V gave up 2 bases and J gave up 5 bases, with 20 bases separating them. Germline V CDR1 and CDR2: SGHRS, YFSETQ. This CDR3 has 18 residues. The CDR3 DNA sequence: TGCGCCAGCAGCTTTTTAAGTTCGGGAGGGCGCAATAATTCACCCCTCCACTTT. This gives the protein CASSFLSSGGRNNSPLHF.

The rearrangement uses TRBV18 and TRBJ2-3, with D unresolved. Germline-derived CDR1 and CDR2 are KGHSH and LQKENI. CDR3 size: 15 residues. V was shortened by 0 bases and J by 2 bases, with 9 bases between the two germline ends. CDR3 sequence (DNA): TGTGCCAGCTCACCACCTCTGGCGAACACAGATACGCAGTATTTT. Protein sequence: CASSPPLANTDTQYF.

This chain connects TRBV11-3 to TRBJ2-5; D call uncertain. The CDR3 consists of 12 residues. Trimming stripped 5 bases from V and 5 bases from J, with 9 bases between. Looked up from germline, CDR1 is SGHNT and CDR2 is YENEEA. Here the CDR3 DNA reads TGTGCCAGCAGCCCCCCTGGGGAGACCCAGTACTTC. It specifies CASSPPGETQYF.

The rearrangement links TRBV4-1 to TRBJ1-2; 12 bases map to TRBD1. V dropped 0 bases and J dropped 7; count of bases not matched to a gene: 6. The CDR3 contains 16 residues. Germline V gene data show CDR1 as MGHRA and CDR2 as YSYEKL. The CDR3 DNA reads TGCGCCAGCAGCCAAGAAGTGGGACAGGGGGCCGCTGGCTACACCTTC. Its translation: CASSQEVGQGAAGYTF.

In DNA form, the CDR3 reads TGTGCCAGCAGCTTACAGGGGGCGGGGTATGGCTACACCTTC. Translation: CASSLQGAGYGYTF. The rearrangement joins TRBV7-2 to TRBJ1-2; 8 bases match TRBD1. CDR3 length: 14 amino acids. From germline, CDR1 is SGHTA and CDR2 FQGNSA. J was trimmed by 5 bases and V by 2 bases; bases with no gene match: 4.

In its sample, this clone was seen once. The chain joins TRBV7-3 to TRBJ2-1; D not certain. In germline, CDR1 is SGHTA, CDR2 FQGTGA. The V gene lost 2 bases and the J gene lost 6 bases, with 14 bases spanning the gap. There are 15 residues in the CDR3. The DNA for the CDR3 is TGTGCCAGCAGCTTACTCCCCCGGTCCCCCAATGAGCAGTTCTTC. Its translation is CASSLLPRSPNEQFF.

The chain has TRBV7-2 and TRBJ2-1; TRBD2 aligns across 7 bases. The CDR3 contains 16 residues. CDR1 is SGHTA and CDR2 is FQGNSA in the germline V gene. Germline trimming cut 4 bases from V and 3 bases from J; bases unmatched to any gene: 9. The CDR3 protein is CASSSPESGIYNEQFF. Written as DNA, the CDR3 is TGTGCCAGCAGCTCCCCTGAAAGCGGGATCTACAATGAGCAGTTCTTC.

The chain employs TRBV30 and TRBJ1-3; possible D gene TRBD1, 6 bases. The CDR3 extends over 13 amino acids. The ends were cut back, 3 bases at V and 4 bases at J, with 10 bases in the middle. Germline V CDR1 and CDR2: GTSNPN, SVGIG (reference sequence). The CDR3 spells CAWRSGAGNTIYF. As DNA, the CDR3 is TGTGCCTGGAGGTCAGGGGCCGGAAACACCATATATTTT.

CDR3 loop: CAWSLLGEGTEAFF. As DNA, the CDR3 is TGTGCCTGGAGTCTTTTGGGGGAAGGGACTGAAGCTTTCTTT. V and J are TRBV30 and TRBJ1-1, with D maybe TRBD1 (5 bases). The length of the CDR3 is 14 residues. V gave up 2 bases and J gave up 5 bases, with 15 bases separating them. The germline V gene encodes CDR1 GTSNPN and CDR2 SVGIG (reference sequence).

This sequence joins TRBV7-2 and TRBJ1-1; D not certain. The CDR3 contains 15 residues. Trimming pared 5 bases from V and 0 bases from J, leaving 13 bases between. Germline V gene lookup returns CDR1 SGHTA and CDR2 FQGNSA. CDR3 nucleotides: TGTGCCAGCAGCCCCAGTCGTGTCTTGAACACTGAAGCTTTCTTT. Encoded protein: CASSPSRVLNTEAFF.

The rearrangement links TRBV5-4 to TRBJ2-1, with no clear D. V was pared by 2 bases and J by 6 bases, with 15 bases between. The CDR3 sequence is 15 residues long. Germline V lookup: CDR1 SGHNT, CDR2 YYREEE (reference sequence). The CDR3: CASSLSGSPGNEQFF. The CDR3 region has the DNA TGTGCCAGCAGCTTATCCGGGTCCCCGGGCAATGAGCAGTTCTTC. Based on the CDR3 plus reference TRBV5-4 and TRBJ2-1, the full variable domain is ETGVTQSPTHLIKTRGQQVTLRCSSQSGHNTVSWYQQALGQGPQFIFQYYREEENGRGNFPPRFSGLQFPNYSSELNVNALELDDSALYLCASSLSGSPGNEQFFGPGTRLTVL.

This chain links TRBV11-2 with TRBJ1-6; possibly TRBD1 for D (6 bases). There are 14 residues in the CDR3. V gave up 2 bases and J gave up 11 bases, with 13 bases separating them. CDR1 is SGHAT and CDR2 is FQNNGV in the germline V gene. The CDR3 sequence: CASSLTQGAPPLHF. The CDR3 nucleotides are TGTGCCAGCAGCTTAACACAGGGTGCGCCACCCCTCCACTTT.

This chain connects TRBV19 to TRBJ2-2; D is uncertain. In germline, CDR1 is LNHDA, CDR2 SQIVND (reference sequence). Trimming removed 10 bases at V and 5 bases at J, with 8 bases between. CDR3 length: 11 residues. The CDR3, as DNA: TGTGCCACTCGACGGACCGGGGAGCTGTTTTTT. Protein: CATRRTGELFF.

V usage is TRBV7-3 and J usage is TRBJ2-4; D is perhaps TRBD1 (6 bases). This CDR3 is 14 amino acids long. Trimming removed 5 bases from V and 8 bases from J, with 16 bases in between. Germline values: CDR1 SGHTA, CDR2 FQGTGA. This CDR3 reads CASSPPDRVDIQYF. CDR3 sequence (DNA): TGTGCCAGCAGCCCCCCGGACAGAGTTGACATTCAGTACTTC.

The V gene is TRBV9, the J gene TRBJ1-4; possible D gene TRBD1, 6 bases. The ends were cut back, 0 bases at V and 8 bases at J, with 20 bases in the middle. The germline gives CDR1 SGDLS, CDR2 YYNGEE. This CDR3 region has 17 residues. Written as DNA, the CDR3 is TGTGCCAGCAGCGTAGAAGGGGGAGGCGGACTAGGGGAAAAACTGTTTTTT. It specifies CASSVEGGGGLGEKLFF.

The V call is TRBV28, the J call TRBJ2-5; no definite D call. V was clipped by 5 bases and J by 5 bases, with 12 bases between them. Germline V CDR1 and CDR2: MDHEN, SYDVKM. The CDR3 spans 13 residues. In DNA, the CDR3 is TGTGCCAGCAGTGTGGGAAGTCCGGAGACCCAGTACTTC. This encodes CASSVGSPETQYF.

V usage is TRBV9 and J usage is TRBJ2-5; 12 bases are a match to TRBD2. This CDR3 spans 15 amino acids. Germline values: CDR1 SGDLS, CDR2 YYNGEE. The junction had 2 bases not matched to a gene; V was cut back by 4 bases and J by 1 base. The CDR3 DNA is TGTGCCAGCAGCCGGACTAGCGGGGTCCAAGAGACCCAGTACTTC. This gives the protein CASSRTSGVQETQYF.

The chain joins TRBV5-5 to TRBJ2-5; D might be TRBD1 (5 bases). V lost 0 bases and J 2 bases, leaving 8 bases between the germline ends. This CDR3 comprises 14 residues. Germline CDR1 SGHKS, CDR2 YYEKEE (reference sequence). CDR3 region: CASSLGTPQETQYF. The CDR3 bases are TGTGCCAGCAGCTTGGGGACACCACAAGAGACCCAGTACTTC.

V and J are TRBV5-4 and TRBJ2-1, with D possibly TRBD2 on 6 matching bases. CDR1 is SGHNT, CDR2 YYREEE, per germline (reference sequence). Trimming pared 0 bases from V and 0 bases from J, leaving 10 bases between. The CDR3 has 16 residues. The DNA of the CDR3 is TGTGCCAGCAGCTTGGAGGCGGGGAGCTCCTACAATGAGCAGTTCTTC. It translates to CASSLEAGSSYNEQFF.

The V call is TRBV7-9, the J call TRBJ2-4, with TRBD2 matching 8 bases. The junction had 3 bases not matched to a gene; V was cut back by 5 bases and J by 3 bases. The length of the CDR3 is 14 residues. CDR1 is SEHNR, CDR2 FQNEAQ, per germline (reference sequence). CDR3 in amino acids: CASSRGGSKNIQYF. CDR3 nucleotides: TGTGCCAGCAGCCGCGGGGGGAGCAAAAACATTCAGTACTTC.

V is TRBV4-3 and J is TRBJ2-7; TRBD2 matches at 7 bases. Germline trimming cut 0 bases from V and 2 bases from J; bases unmatched to any gene: 4. Germline V gives CDR1 LGHNA, CDR2 YSLEER. The CDR3 is 15 amino acids. The CDR3 DNA is TGCGCCAGCAGCCAAGATGGGAGGGGCACCTACGAGCAGTACTTC. This encodes CASSQDGRGTYEQYF.